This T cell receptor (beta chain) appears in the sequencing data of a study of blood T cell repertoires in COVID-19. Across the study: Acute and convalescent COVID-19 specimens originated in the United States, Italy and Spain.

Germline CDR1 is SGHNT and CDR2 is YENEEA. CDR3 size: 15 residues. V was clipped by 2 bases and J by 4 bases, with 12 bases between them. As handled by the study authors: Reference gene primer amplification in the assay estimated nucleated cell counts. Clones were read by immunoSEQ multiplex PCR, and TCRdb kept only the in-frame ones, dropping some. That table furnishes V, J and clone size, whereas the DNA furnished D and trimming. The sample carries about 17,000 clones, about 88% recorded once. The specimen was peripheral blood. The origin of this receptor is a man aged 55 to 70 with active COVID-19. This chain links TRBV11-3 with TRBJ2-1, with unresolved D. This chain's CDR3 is CASSLFRGRYNEQFF. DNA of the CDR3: TGTGCCAGCAGCTTATTCAGAGGCAGATACAATGAGCAGTTCTTC.